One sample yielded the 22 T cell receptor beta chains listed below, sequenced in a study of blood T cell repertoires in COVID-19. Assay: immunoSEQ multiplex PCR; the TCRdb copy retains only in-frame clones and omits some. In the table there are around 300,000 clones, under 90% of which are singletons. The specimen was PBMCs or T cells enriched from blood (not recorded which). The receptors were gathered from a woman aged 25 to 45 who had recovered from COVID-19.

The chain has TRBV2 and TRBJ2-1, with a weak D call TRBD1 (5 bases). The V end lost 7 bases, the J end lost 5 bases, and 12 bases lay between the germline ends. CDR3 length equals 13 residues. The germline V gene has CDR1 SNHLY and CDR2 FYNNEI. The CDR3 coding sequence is TGTGCCAGCAAGCAGGGTGCAAACAATGAGCAGTTCTTC. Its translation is CASKQGANNEQFF.

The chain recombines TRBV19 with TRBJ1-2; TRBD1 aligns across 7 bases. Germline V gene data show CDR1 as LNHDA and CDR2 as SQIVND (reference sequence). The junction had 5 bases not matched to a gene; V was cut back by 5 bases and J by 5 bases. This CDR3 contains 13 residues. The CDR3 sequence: CASSAGTAYGYTF. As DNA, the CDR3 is TGTGCCAGTAGTGCCGGGACAGCTTATGGCTACACCTTC.

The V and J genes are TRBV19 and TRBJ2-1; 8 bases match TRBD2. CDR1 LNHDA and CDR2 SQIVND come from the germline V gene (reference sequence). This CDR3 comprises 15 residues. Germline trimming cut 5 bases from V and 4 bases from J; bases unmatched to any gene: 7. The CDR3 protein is CASSLLADPYNEQFF. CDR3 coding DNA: TGTGCCAGTAGTCTACTAGCGGACCCTTACAATGAGCAGTTCTTC.

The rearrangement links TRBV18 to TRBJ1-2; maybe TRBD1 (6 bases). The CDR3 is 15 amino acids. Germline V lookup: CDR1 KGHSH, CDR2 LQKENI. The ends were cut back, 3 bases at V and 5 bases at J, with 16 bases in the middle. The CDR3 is CASSPETGRAYGYTF. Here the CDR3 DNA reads TGTGCCAGCTCACCCGAAACAGGGAGGGCGTATGGCTACACCTTC.

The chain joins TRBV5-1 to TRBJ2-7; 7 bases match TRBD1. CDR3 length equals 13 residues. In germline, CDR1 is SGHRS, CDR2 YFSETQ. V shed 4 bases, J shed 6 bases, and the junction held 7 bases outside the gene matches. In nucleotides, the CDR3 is TGCGCCAGCAGCCCGGGACAGCGAGCCGAGCAGTACTTC. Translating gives CASSPGQRAEQYF.

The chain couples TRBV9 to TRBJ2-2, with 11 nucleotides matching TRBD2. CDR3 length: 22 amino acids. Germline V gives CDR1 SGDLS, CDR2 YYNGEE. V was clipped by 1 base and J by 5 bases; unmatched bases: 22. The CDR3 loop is CASSVSPREGLAAPGGTGELFF. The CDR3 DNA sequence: TGTGCCAGCAGCGTAAGCCCAAGAGAGGGACTAGCGGCACCGGGGGGGACCGGGGAGCTGTTTTTT.

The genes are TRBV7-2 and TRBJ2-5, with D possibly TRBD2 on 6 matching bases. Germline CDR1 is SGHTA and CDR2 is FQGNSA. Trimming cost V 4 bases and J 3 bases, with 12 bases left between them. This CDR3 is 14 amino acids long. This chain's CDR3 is CASSSQGLEETQYF. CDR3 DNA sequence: TGTGCCAGCAGCTCCCAGGGACTGGAAGAGACCCAGTACTTC.

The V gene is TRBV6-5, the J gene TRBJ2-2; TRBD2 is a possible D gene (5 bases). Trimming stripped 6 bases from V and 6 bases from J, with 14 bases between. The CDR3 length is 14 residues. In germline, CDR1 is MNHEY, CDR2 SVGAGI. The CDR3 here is CASRWTPGAGELFF. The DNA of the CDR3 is TGTGCCAGCAGATGGACTCCCGGTGCCGGGGAGCTGTTTTTT.

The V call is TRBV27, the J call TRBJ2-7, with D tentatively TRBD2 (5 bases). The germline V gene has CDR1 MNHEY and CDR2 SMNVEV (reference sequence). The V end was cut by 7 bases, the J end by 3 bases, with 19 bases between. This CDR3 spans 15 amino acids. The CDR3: CASMVARGALYEQYF. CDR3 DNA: TGTGCCAGCATGGTAGCGAGAGGTGCGCTCTACGAGCAGTACTTC.

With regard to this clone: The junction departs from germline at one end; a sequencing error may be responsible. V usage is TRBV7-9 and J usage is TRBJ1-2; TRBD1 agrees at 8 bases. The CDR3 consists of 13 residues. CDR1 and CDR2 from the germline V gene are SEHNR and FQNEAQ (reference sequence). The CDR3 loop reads CASSAILGQVTFF. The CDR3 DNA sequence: TGTGCCAGCAGCGCGATCCTGGGACAGGTGACATTCTTC.

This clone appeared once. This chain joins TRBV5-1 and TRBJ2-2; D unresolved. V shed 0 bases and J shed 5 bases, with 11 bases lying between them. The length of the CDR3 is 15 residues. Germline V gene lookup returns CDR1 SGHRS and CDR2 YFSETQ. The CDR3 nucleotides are TGCGCCAGCAGCTTGGTACCGGGTCGGACCGGGGAGCTGTTTTTT. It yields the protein CASSLVPGRTGELFF.

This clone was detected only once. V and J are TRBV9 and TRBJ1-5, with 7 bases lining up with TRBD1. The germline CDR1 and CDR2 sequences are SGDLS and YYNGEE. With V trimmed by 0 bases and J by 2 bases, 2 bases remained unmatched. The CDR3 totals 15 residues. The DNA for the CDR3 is TGTGCCAGCAGCGTAGCGACAGGGCGCAATCAGCCCCAGCATTTT. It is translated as CASSVATGRNQPQHF.

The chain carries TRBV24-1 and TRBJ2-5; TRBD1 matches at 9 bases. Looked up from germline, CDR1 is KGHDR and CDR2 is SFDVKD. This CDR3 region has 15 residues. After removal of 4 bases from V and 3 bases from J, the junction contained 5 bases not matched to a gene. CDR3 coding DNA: TGTGCCACCAGTGAAGTCGGGACAGGGAAAGAGACCCAGTACTTC. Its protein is CATSEVGTGKETQYF.

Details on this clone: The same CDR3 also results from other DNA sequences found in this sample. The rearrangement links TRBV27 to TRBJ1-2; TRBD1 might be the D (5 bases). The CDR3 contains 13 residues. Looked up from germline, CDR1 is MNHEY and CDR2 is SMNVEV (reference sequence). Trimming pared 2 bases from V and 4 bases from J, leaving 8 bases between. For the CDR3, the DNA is TGTGCCAGCAGTTTACAGGGTGGCTATGGCTACACCTTC. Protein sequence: CASSLQGGYGYTF.

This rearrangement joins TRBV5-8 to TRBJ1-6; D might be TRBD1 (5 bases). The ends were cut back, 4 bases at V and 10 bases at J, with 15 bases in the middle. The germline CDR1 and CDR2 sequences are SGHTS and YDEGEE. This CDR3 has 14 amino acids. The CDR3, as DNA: TGTGCCAGCAGCGCCGACAGTTACAAATCACCCCTCCACTTT. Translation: CASSADSYKSPLHF.

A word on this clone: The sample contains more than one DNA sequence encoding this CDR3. The CDR3 DNA is TGTGCCAGCAGCGTAGGAGGCAGTTCCTACGAGCAGTACTTC. Encoded protein: CASSVGGSSYEQYF. The rearrangement joins TRBV9 to TRBJ2-7, with D uncertain. Germline-derived CDR1 and CDR2 are SGDLS and YYNGEE. Trimming took off 0 bases at V and 1 base at J, with 8 bases between the two ends. This CDR3 region has 14 residues.

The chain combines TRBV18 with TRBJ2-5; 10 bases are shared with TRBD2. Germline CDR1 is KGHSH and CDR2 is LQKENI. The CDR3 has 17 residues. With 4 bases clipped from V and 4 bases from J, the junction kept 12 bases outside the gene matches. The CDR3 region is CASSLNVAGGSGETQYF. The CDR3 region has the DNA TGTGCCAGCTCACTGAACGTAGCGGGAGGTTCCGGAGAGACCCAGTACTTC.

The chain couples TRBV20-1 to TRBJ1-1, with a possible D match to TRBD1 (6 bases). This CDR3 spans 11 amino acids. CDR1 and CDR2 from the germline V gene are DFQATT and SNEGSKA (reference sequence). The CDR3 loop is CSEEQGTEAFF. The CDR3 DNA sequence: TGCAGCGAGGAACAGGGCACTGAAGCTTTCTTT.

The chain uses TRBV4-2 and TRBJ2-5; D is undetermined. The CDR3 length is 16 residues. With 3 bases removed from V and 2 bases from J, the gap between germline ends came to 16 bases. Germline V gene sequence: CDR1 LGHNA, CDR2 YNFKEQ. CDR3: CASSHYLQILQETQYF. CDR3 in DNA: TGTGCCAGCAGCCACTACTTACAGATTCTACAAGAGACCCAGTACTTC.

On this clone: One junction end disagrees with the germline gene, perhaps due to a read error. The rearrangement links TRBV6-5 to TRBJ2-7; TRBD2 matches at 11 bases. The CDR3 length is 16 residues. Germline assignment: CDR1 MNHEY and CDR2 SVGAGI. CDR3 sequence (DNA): TGTGCCAGCAGTTACTCGATACTAGCGGGAGTAGGCGAGCAGCACTTC. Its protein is CASSYSILAGVGEQHF.

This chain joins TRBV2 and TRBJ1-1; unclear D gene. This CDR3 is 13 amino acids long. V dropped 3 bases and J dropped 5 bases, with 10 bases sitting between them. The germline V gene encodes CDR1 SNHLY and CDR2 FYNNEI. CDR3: CASSESRSTEAFF. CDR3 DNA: TGTGCCAGCAGTGAGTCGAGGTCAACTGAAGCTTTCTTT.

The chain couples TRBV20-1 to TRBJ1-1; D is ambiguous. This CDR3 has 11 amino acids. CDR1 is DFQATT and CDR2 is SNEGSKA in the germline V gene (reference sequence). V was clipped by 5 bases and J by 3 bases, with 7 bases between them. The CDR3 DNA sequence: TGCAGTGCTTCCGGGGACACTGAAGCTTTCTTT. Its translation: CSASGDTEAFF.